This T cell receptor beta chain emerged from a study of blood T cell repertoires in COVID-19. Study information: PBMCs, B-cell-depleted T cells, or T cells provided the cDNA or gDNA that made up the material.

Profiled with immunoSEQ multiplex PCR; TCRdb holds only in-frame clones, not every one. The table records fewer than 250,000 clones, roughly 86% of them present only once. This TCR was sampled from a woman of 80 years or more with COVID-19, enrolled during active disease. Sequencing used peripheral blood.

In nucleotides, the CDR3 is TGTGCCAGCAATAGGAGAGGAAACACCATATATTTT. Its translation: CASNRRGNTIYF. V gene TRBV12-3 or TRBV12-4 combines with J gene TRBJ1-3; D is unclear. The CDR3 is made up of 12 amino acids. V was trimmed by 7 bases and J by 4 bases, leaving 8 bases between them.